This T cell receptor (beta chain) was identified in a study of blood T cell repertoires in COVID-19. Study context: T cells, B-cell-depleted T cells, or PBMCs supplied cDNA or gDNA.

Germline V lookup: CDR1 SGHRS, CDR2 YFSETQ. Trimming cost V 4 bases and J 6 bases, with 14 bases left between them. The CDR3 length is 15 residues. Seattle enrolled patients during active infection and tracked them longitudinally. Study processing details: Estimated nucleated cell counts came from reference gene primer amplification. TCRdb keeps only in-frame clones here, not all; method: immunoSEQ multiplex PCR. The V and J calls and the clone size are those of that table, but D and trimming were determined from the DNA. Here the sample spans approximately 290,000 clones, over 75% being singletons. This TCR was sampled from a human donor with COVID-19, enrolled during active disease. The donor label of this sample is uncertain. V usage is TRBV5-1 and J usage is TRBJ2-6, with D tentatively TRBD1 (6 bases). The material sequenced was peripheral blood. This CDR3 is CASSPLQGEANVLTF. The CDR3, as DNA: TGCGCCAGCAGCCCATTACAGGGAGAGGCCAACGTCCTGACTTTC. The whole variable domain, remainder taken from reference TRBV5-1 and TRBJ2-6, is KAGVTQTPRYLIKTRGQQVTLSCSPISGHRSVSWYQQTPGQGLQFLFEYFSETQRNKGNFPGRFSGRQFSNSRSEMNVSTLELGDSALYLCASSPLQGEANVLTFGAGSRLTVL.